Presented here are 9 T cell receptor beta chains from one specimen sequenced in a study of response to subunit inactivated influenza vaccine. From the RT-PCR reads, TCRdb called clonotypes with MiXCR, one entry per CDR3 protein. This sample has roughly 550,000 distinct CDR3 sequences, with less than 25% found just once. The sample also formed part of further work on T cells expressing NK-cell markers. As reported in that work: The TCR beta cDNA came from 5'RACE template switching with UMIs.

The source was CD4+ T cells sorted from PBMCs, collected about 13 days after vaccination. These receptors all stem from a man aged 50-60 years who received an inactivated influenza vaccine.

This clonotype was recorded a few times. The chain couples TRBV27 to TRBJ1-3, with 9 bases fitting TRBD1. The germline V gene has CDR1 MNHEY and CDR2 SMNVEV (reference sequence). The CDR3 is 17 residues long. Germline trimming cut 8 bases from V and 0 bases from J; bases unmatched to any gene: 11. In DNA, the CDR3 is TGTGCCAGCGTCGCCGGGACAGGGCCCTTCTCTGGAAACACCATATATTTT. The encoded protein is CASVAGTGPFSGNTIYF.

The table lists this clonotype with a count of one. The rearrangement joins TRBV7-3 to TRBJ2-2, with D unresolved. Trimming pared 2 bases from V and 7 bases from J, leaving 11 bases between. The CDR3 runs 14 residues. Germline V gives CDR1 SGHTA, CDR2 FQGTGA. The CDR3 spells CASSLDPGVGELFF. The CDR3 DNA follows: TGTGCCAGCAGCTTAGACCCGGGCGTCGGGGAGCTGTTTTTT.

This chain joins TRBV30 and TRBJ2-5; no definite D call. CDR1 is GTSNPN and CDR2 is SVGIG in the germline V gene (reference sequence). V was shortened by 0 bases and J by 2 bases, with 7 bases between the two germline ends. The CDR3 contains 13 residues. The CDR3 DNA follows: TGTGCCTGGAGTGTGGGGATTCAAGAGACCCAGTACTTC. This codes for CAWSVGIQETQYF.

The sample holds a few counts of this clonotype. The genes are TRBV3-1 and TRBJ2-5, with TRBD2 identical over 7 bases. In germline, CDR1 is LGHDT, CDR2 YNNKEL (reference sequence). The V gene end was trimmed by 4 bases and the J gene end by 5 bases; junction bases not matched to a gene: 13. This CDR3 contains 16 residues. The CDR3 here is CASSLQGLKRGETQYF. For the CDR3, the DNA is TGTGCCAGCAGCCTCCAGGGCCTCAAGCGGGGCGAGACCCAGTACTTC.

The rearrangement uses TRBV3-1 and TRBJ1-1; D call uncertain. The germline V and J ends were trimmed by 6 bases and 3 bases, with 14 bases remaining between them. Germline values: CDR1 LGHDT, CDR2 YNNKEL (reference sequence). This CDR3 spans 14 amino acids. The CDR3 protein is CASSDPGIYTEAFF. CDR3 nucleotides: TGTGCCAGCAGTGACCCTGGGATTTACACTGAAGCTTTCTTT.

The CDR3 coding sequence is TGCAGTGCTATTAGTTGGGGGTCCTATAATTCACCCCTCCACTTT. Its protein is CSAISWGSYNSPLHF. The genes are TRBV20-1 and TRBJ1-6; D perhaps matches TRBD1 (5 bases). The CDR3 has 15 residues. The germline V and J ends were trimmed by 4 bases and 1 base, with 11 bases remaining between them. Germline values: CDR1 DFQATT, CDR2 SNEGSKA (reference sequence).

This clonotype came up once. This sequence joins TRBV6-2 or TRBV6-3 and TRBJ2-7; a possible D gene is TRBD2 (6 bases). The CDR3 has 13 amino acids. Germline V lookup: CDR1 MNHEY, CDR2 SVGEGT. The V end was cut by 5 bases, the J end by 7 bases, with 15 bases between. CDR3 region: CASSRKEGWEQYF. The CDR3, as DNA: TGTGCCAGCAGTCGCAAGGAGGGGTGGGAGCAGTACTTC.

This clonotype was detected ten times or more. The J gene is TRBJ2-1, the V gene TRBV15; D remains unclear. The length of the CDR3 is 15 residues. Trimming pared 0 bases from V and 8 bases from J, leaving 14 bases between. Germline CDR1 and CDR2: LNHNV and YYDKDF (reference sequence). CDR3 sequence (DNA): TGTGCCACCAGCAGAGATCCCACAGCGATCGATGAGCAGTTCTTC. It translates to CATSRDPTAIDEQFF.

CDR3: CASSVGVQMETQYF. The CDR3 DNA reads TGTGCCAGCAGCGTAGGGGTACAAATGGAGACCCAGTACTTC. The chain carries TRBV11-2 and TRBJ2-5; a weak D match, TRBD1 (5 bases). V lost 5 bases and J lost 5, with 15 bases in between. The germline V gene encodes CDR1 SGHAT and CDR2 FQNNGV. The CDR3 loop spans 14 amino acids.